These 16 T cell receptor beta chains share one sample of origin, sequenced in a study of blood T cell repertoires in COVID-19. Clones were sequenced by immunoSEQ multiplex PCR, and TCRdb holds only the in-frame ones, with some missing. Here the sample spans 200,000 to 250,000 clones, approximately 90% being singletons. The sequenced material came from peripheral blood. The origin of the receptors is a man aged 25-40 years with COVID-19, enrolled during active disease.

This chain joins TRBV18 and TRBJ1-2; 10 bases align to TRBD1. CDR1 and CDR2 from the germline V gene are KGHSH and LQKENI. The CDR3 covers 15 residues. J was trimmed by 4 bases and V by 3 bases; bases with no gene match: 5. CDR3 loop: CASSPGRDRGYGYTF. Here the CDR3 DNA reads TGTGCCAGCTCACCGGGTAGGGACAGGGGCTATGGCTACACCTTC.

The chain employs TRBV2 and TRBJ1-3, with 7 bases lining up with TRBD1. Unmatched junction bases numbered 1, after V lost 8 bases and J lost 0 bases. The CDR3 consists of 13 residues. Per germline, CDR1 SNHLY and CDR2 FYNNEI. CDR3 region: CASGTDSGNTIYF. The CDR3 DNA reads as TGTGCCAGCGGGACAGACTCTGGAAACACCATATATTTT.

The genes are TRBV5-1 and TRBJ2-7; 9 bases are shared with TRBD1. The germline CDR1 and CDR2 sequences are SGHRS and YFSETQ. V lost 0 bases, J lost 5 bases, and 3 bases stayed unmatched. This CDR3 has 14 residues. The CDR3 coding sequence is TGCGCCAGCAGCTTGGGGGACAGGGTTAACGAGCAGTACTTC. Translated, it gives CASSLGDRVNEQYF. Complete variable domain (other parts from reference TRBV5-1 and TRBJ2-7): KAGVTQTPRYLIKTRGQQVTLSCSPISGHRSVSWYQQTPGQGLQFLFEYFSETQRNKGNFPGRFSGRQFSNSRSEMNVSTLELGDSALYLCASSLGDRVNEQYFGPGTRLTVT.

This clone showed up just once. The chain joins TRBV2 to TRBJ1-2, with a weak D call TRBD1 (5 bases). Trimming shortened V by 2 bases and J by 6 bases, and 16 bases separated the two germline ends. CDR3 length: 15 amino acids. CDR1 and CDR2 (germline): SNHLY, FYNNEI. CDR3 region: CASSETGTGGNGYTF. The CDR3 nucleotides are TGTGCCAGCAGTGAAACGGGGACGGGGGGGAATGGCTACACCTTC.

This sequence joins TRBV28 and TRBJ1-4; tentative D call: TRBD1 (5 bases). Trimming left V 3 bases short and J 4 bases short, with 12 bases between. Germline CDR1 MDHEN, CDR2 SYDVKM. This CDR3 contains 15 residues. The chain's CDR3 is CASSFWGEGNEKLFF. CDR3 bases: TGTGCCAGCAGTTTTTGGGGGGAAGGTAATGAAAAACTGTTTTTT.

V and J are TRBV7-2 and TRBJ1-2, with a possible D match to TRBD1 (5 bases). Germline CDR1 and CDR2: SGHTA and FQGNSA. This CDR3 contains 16 residues. Trimming took off 1 base at V and 2 bases at J, with 14 bases between the two ends. CDR3: CASSLDLGTGNYGYTF. The CDR3 coding sequence is TGTGCCAGCAGCTTAGACCTAGGGACTGGAAACTATGGCTACACCTTC.

V gene TRBV7-3 combines with J gene TRBJ1-6, with TRBD1 identical over 7 bases. Germline CDR1 is SGHTA and CDR2 is FQGTGA. J lost 9 bases, V lost 5 bases, and 4 bases had no gene match. This CDR3 contains 13 residues. The CDR3 bases are TGTGCCAGCAGCCCCGACAGGGTTTCACCCCTCCACTTT. As protein: CASSPDRVSPLHF.

The chain uses TRBV27 and TRBJ2-3; 13 bases agree with TRBD2. This CDR3 has 16 residues. Germline CDR1 is MNHEY and CDR2 is SMNVEV (reference sequence). J lost 2 bases, V lost 5 bases, and 4 bases had no gene match. CDR3 sequence (DNA): TGTGCCAGCAGTATACTAGCGGGAGGGCCCACAGATACGCAGTATTTT. Amino acids: CASSILAGGPTDTQYF.

The chain has TRBV4-1 and TRBJ2-2; 8 nucleotides align to TRBD2. CDR3 length: 16 residues. V lost 3 bases to trimming and J lost 5 bases; unmatched junction nucleotides: 8. The germline V gene encodes CDR1 MGHRA and CDR2 YSYEKL. The CDR3 nucleotides read TGCGCCAGCAGCCAGCCAAGCGGGGGCCAGACCGGGGAGCTGTTTTTT. Residues: CASSQPSGGQTGELFF.

This rearrangement joins TRBV4-1 to TRBJ2-1; 11 nucleotides match TRBD2. This CDR3 spans 16 amino acids. Germline CDR1 and CDR2: MGHRA and YSYEKL. With 3 bases clipped from V and 2 bases from J, the junction kept 3 bases outside the gene matches. The CDR3 bases are TGCGCCAGCAGCCAGCTTAGCGGGGGGGCCTACAATGAGCAGTTCTTC. It encodes CASSQLSGGAYNEQFF.

The chain employs TRBV27 and TRBJ2-2, with D tentatively TRBD2 (7 bases). CDR3 length: 16 amino acids. CDR1 is MNHEY, CDR2 SMNVEV, per germline (reference sequence). V was trimmed by 2 bases and J by 6 bases, leaving 16 bases between them. CDR3 sequence (DNA): TGTGCCAGCAGTTTAATGGGGGGGGCCCTCCCCGGGGAGCTGTTTTTT. Translating gives CASSLMGGALPGELFF.

This chain links TRBV6-6 with TRBJ1-1, with 7 bases that match TRBD1. Germline V gene data show CDR1 as MNHNY and CDR2 as SVGAGI (reference sequence). The CDR3 is 16 residues long. V shed 2 bases, J shed 0 bases, and the junction held 6 bases outside the gene matches. The CDR3 sequence: CASSYGTALLNTEAFF. The DNA of the CDR3 is TGTGCCAGCAGTTACGGGACAGCCTTACTGAACACTGAAGCTTTCTTT.

The rearrangement links TRBV10-3 to TRBJ1-1, with TRBD1 identical over 10 bases. The CDR3 consists of 15 residues. The ends lost 4 bases at V and 7 bases at J; junction bases unmatched: 9. CDR1 and CDR2 (germline): ENHRY, SYGVKD. The CDR3: CAISGTGGLSGEAFF. The CDR3 bases are TGTGCCATCAGTGGGACAGGGGGTTTGAGCGGTGAAGCTTTCTTT.

The chain carries TRBV7-9 and TRBJ2-1; 9 bases fit TRBD1. Trimming cost V 5 bases and J 4 bases; bases outside gene matches: 6. The CDR3 loop spans 15 amino acids. Germline assignment: CDR1 SEHNR and CDR2 FQNEAQ (reference sequence). The CDR3: CASSIPGTGYNEQFF. Here the CDR3 DNA reads TGTGCCAGCAGCATCCCCGGGACAGGGTACAATGAGCAGTTCTTC.

This clone was counted a single time. V gene TRBV30 combines with J gene TRBJ1-1; D is ambiguous. The CDR3 is 15 residues long. The V end was cut by 1 base, the J end by 0 bases, with 12 bases between. Germline CDR1 and CDR2: GTSNPN and SVGIG (reference sequence). The CDR3 DNA reads as TGTGCCTGGAGTGGGCGGGTCTTCATGAACACTGAAGCTTTCTTT. Protein sequence: CAWSGRVFMNTEAFF.

The chain has TRBV7-8 and TRBJ1-1; D uncertain. The length of the CDR3 is 12 residues. Trimming took off 5 bases at V and 3 bases at J, with 7 bases between the two ends. Per the germline V gene, CDR1 is SGHVS and CDR2 is FQNEAQ. The CDR3 region is CASSHGHTEAFF. The CDR3 bases are TGTGCCAGCAGCCATGGGCACACTGAAGCTTTCTTT.